The 25 T cell receptor beta chains below all came from one sample that was sequenced in a study of beta chain features in type 1 diabetes. What was sequenced were expressed TCRB transcripts, since all of the isolated RNA had been reverse transcribed. Repertoires were generated with immunoSEQ multiplex PCR, while TCRdb's copy carries only in-frame clones and drops some. The table lists about 250,000 clones, about 14% of them singletons. What was sequenced was naive CD4+ T cells from blood. The origin of the receptors is a woman aged 40 to 49 in good health.

The J gene is TRBJ1-5, the V gene TRBV19, with D possibly being TRBD1 (5 bases). V was cut by 1 base and J by 7 bases, with 17 bases left in between. CDR3 length equals 16 residues. The germline V gene has CDR1 LNHDA and CDR2 SQIVND (reference sequence). Here the CDR3 DNA reads TGTGCCAGTAGTATAGGGGCTCAGGGATATGGCCAGCCCCAGCATTTT. Protein: CASSIGAQGYGQPQHF.

This clone showed up just a few times. The J gene is TRBJ2-2, the V gene TRBV5-1, with D possibly being TRBD1 (6 bases). V shed 2 bases and J shed 4 bases, with 12 bases lying between them. Germline CDR1 SGHRS, CDR2 YFSETQ. The CDR3 totals 15 residues. CDR3 amino acids: CASSFAGESTGELFF. CDR3 sequence (DNA): TGCGCCAGCAGCTTCGCAGGGGAGAGCACCGGGGAGCTGTTTTTT.

The chain has TRBV28 and TRBJ1-2, with D possibly matching TRBD1 (6 bases). V dropped 10 bases and J dropped 7 bases, with 25 bases sitting between them. Germline V gives CDR1 MDHEN, CDR2 SYDVKM. This CDR3 has 15 residues. The CDR3 loop reads CAILPAAGEGSGYTF. The CDR3 nucleotides read TGTGCCATCCTACCGGCCGCAGGGGAGGGTTCTGGCTACACCTTC.

The V call is TRBV6-5, the J call TRBJ1-3; D not resolved. CDR1 is MNHEY, CDR2 SVGAGI, per germline. The CDR3 is 15 residues long. The V end was cut by 4 bases, the J end by 3 bases, with 13 bases between. CDR3 bases: TGTGCCAGCAGTTCCGCCCGAGTTAGTGGAAACACCATATATTTT. Its translation: CASSSARVSGNTIYF.

This chain joins TRBV4-3 and TRBJ2-5, with 9 bases fitting TRBD2. The J call may be incorrect, as the DNA end agrees better with TRBJ2-7. Germline V lookup: CDR1 LGHNA, CDR2 YSLEER. CDR3 length: 16 residues. Here the CDR3 reads CASSQTHSGGSYEQYF. In DNA form, the CDR3 reads TGCGCCAGCAGCCAAACGCATAGCGGGGGCTCCTACGAGCAGTACTTC.

CDR3 sequence reads: CASSLTGADEQFF. The CDR3, as DNA: TGTGCCAGCAGTTTGACAGGCGCGGATGAGCAGTTCTTC. The rearrangement joins TRBV2 to TRBJ2-1; possibly TRBD1 for D (6 bases). There are 13 residues in the CDR3. Deletions cut 5 bases from V and 8 bases from J, with 13 bases between. Germline-derived CDR1 and CDR2 are SNHLY and FYNNEI. Complete variable domain (other parts from reference TRBV2 and TRBJ2-1): EPEVTQTPSHQVTQMGQEVILRCVPISNHLYFYWYRQILGQKVEFLVSFYNNEISEKSEIFDDQFSVERPDGSNFTLKIRSTKLEDSAMYFCASSLTGADEQFFGPGTRLTVL.

This clone has just a few counts. This chain joins TRBV2 and TRBJ1-4; D might be TRBD1 (5 bases). Germline CDR1 reads SNHLY; CDR2 reads FYNNEI. Trimming pared 5 bases from V and 8 bases from J, leaving 18 bases between. The CDR3 runs 15 residues. CDR3 loop: CASSRTGDSEEKLFF. In DNA form, the CDR3 reads TGTGCCAGCAGTCGGACGGGGGATTCGGAGGAAAAACTGTTTTTT.

The chain has TRBV5-1 and TRBJ1-1, with unresolved D. The CDR3 spans 12 residues. Germline values: CDR1 SGHRS, CDR2 YFSETQ. The V end was cut by 2 bases, the J end by 8 bases, with 10 bases between. CDR3 DNA: TGCGCCAGCAGCTTTATGGCGGGGGAAGCTTTCTTT. Translating it yields CASSFMAGEAFF. Combining the CDR3 with reference TRBV5-1 and TRBJ1-1 gives the whole variable domain KAGVTQTPRYLIKTRGQQVTLSCSPISGHRSVSWYQQTPGQGLQFLFEYFSETQRNKGNFPGRFSGRQFSNSRSEMNVSTLELGDSALYLCASSFMAGEAFFGQGTRLTVV.

This clone was observed a handful of times. This rearrangement joins TRBV6-1 to TRBJ2-1, with TRBD1 identical over 8 bases. The CDR3 runs to 14 residues. Trimming at V came to 6 bases and at J to 3 bases, leaving 4 bases not matched to a gene. In germline, CDR1 is MNHNS, CDR2 SASEGT. CDR3 DNA: TGTGCCAGCAGGCAGGACAGGGACTACAATGAGCAGTTCTTC. Translation gives CASRQDRDYNEQFF.

The gene calls are TRBV14 and TRBJ2-2; the D gene is possibly TRBD1 (5 bases). This CDR3 region has 17 residues. Between the trimmed V and J ends, which lost 0 bases and 4 bases, there was a span of 15 bases. In germline, CDR1 is SGHDN, CDR2 FVKESK. The CDR3 DNA reads TGTGCCAGCAGCCAAGATGAGGAAGGGGCGCGCACCGGGGAGCTGTTTTTT. Translation: CASSQDEEGARTGELFF.

The chain carries TRBV7-9 and TRBJ1-2; D is undetermined. Germline CDR1 is SEHNR and CDR2 is FQNEAQ (reference sequence). Trimming removed 2 bases from V and 7 bases from J, with 8 bases in between. The CDR3 has 12 amino acids. CDR3 nucleotides: TGTGCCAGCAGCTTACCGCGGGGTGGCTACACCTTC. Protein: CASSLPRGGYTF.

Only a few counts were recorded for this clone. The chain is built from TRBV5-1 and TRBJ2-3; 16 positions match TRBD2. The germline V gene encodes CDR1 SGHRS and CDR2 YFSETQ. V trimming: 3 bases; J trimming: 6 bases; junction bases outside the gene matches: 7. CDR3 length: 17 residues. The CDR3 loop reads CASSSSGTSGGADTQYF. The CDR3 bases are TGCGCCAGCAGCTCCTCCGGGACTAGCGGGGGGGCGGATACGCAGTATTTT.

The rearrangement joins TRBV10-3 to TRBJ2-3; D not certain. The CDR3 is 12 residues long. The germline CDR1 and CDR2 sequences are ENHRY and SYGVKD. V lost 4 bases and J 6 bases, leaving 8 bases between the germline ends. In DNA, the CDR3 is TGTGCCATCAGTGGTGTTGAGGATACGCAGTATTTT. This codes for CAISGVEDTQYF.

The chain couples TRBV12-5 to TRBJ2-5; D is unresolved. The CDR3 loop spans 11 amino acids. Germline CDR1 reads LGHNT; CDR2 reads FRNRAP. V shed 6 bases and J shed 6 bases, with 8 bases lying between them. The CDR3 DNA is TGTGCTAGTGGCGGTTTTAAGACCCAGTACTTC. Translated: CASGGFKTQYF.

This chain connects TRBV5-1 to TRBJ2-3; possibly TRBD2 for D (6 bases). V was clipped by 3 bases and J by 5 bases, with 13 bases between them. Germline V lookup: CDR1 SGHRS, CDR2 YFSETQ. This CDR3 contains 14 residues. DNA for the CDR3: TGCGCCAGCAGCTCGCGACCCGGGGGAGATACGCAGTATTTT. This sequence encodes CASSSRPGGDTQYF.

Here the CDR3 reads CASSQDPQRGFATNEKLFF. Here the CDR3 DNA reads TGTGCCAGCAGCCAAGATCCACAGCGAGGGTTTGCAACTAATGAAAAACTGTTTTTT. The gene calls are TRBV4-2 and TRBJ1-4, with no clear D. Germline CDR1 LGHNA, CDR2 YNFKEQ. This CDR3 is built from 19 residues. Trimming cost V 0 bases and J 0 bases, with 17 bases left between them.

This clone has just a few counts. V usage is TRBV6-5 and J usage is TRBJ2-7, with D possibly TRBD2 on 6 matching bases. The germline V gene has CDR1 MNHEY and CDR2 SVGAGI. V dropped 0 bases and J dropped 2 bases, with 8 bases sitting between them. The CDR3 has 14 amino acids. CDR3 bases: TGTGCCAGCAGTTACTCGGGGGGTCCCTACGAGCAGTACTTC. Protein sequence: CASSYSGGPYEQYF.

This chain links TRBV7-2 with TRBJ2-7; D unresolved. Germline CDR1 and CDR2: SGHTA and FQGNSA. This CDR3 is built from 15 residues. V lost 1 base and J 5 bases, leaving 15 bases between the germline ends. CDR3 nucleotide sequence: TGTGCCAGCAGCTTAGGTCAGTGGTCCTTCCACGAGCAGTACTTC. It is translated as CASSLGQWSFHEQYF.

This clone came up a few times. V usage is TRBV4-3 and J usage is TRBJ2-3; D is possibly TRBD2 (6 bases). Trimming cost V 0 bases and J 0 bases, with 13 bases left between them. Germline V gene lookup returns CDR1 LGHNA and CDR2 YSLEER. The CDR3 extends over 17 amino acids. This CDR3 is CASSQEILAQSTDTQYF. The DNA of the CDR3 is TGCGCCAGCAGCCAAGAGATACTAGCACAAAGCACAGATACGCAGTATTTT.

This clone was found a few times. V usage is TRBV6-1 and J usage is TRBJ2-1; a weak D match, TRBD2 (7 bases). The CDR3 is 16 amino acids. The V gene's germline CDR1 is MNHNS and CDR2 SASEGT. The V and J ends lost 1 base and 3 bases respectively, with 13 bases between them. Written as DNA, the CDR3 is TGTGCCAGCAGTGAAGAGGGGGGGGCATACTACAATGAGCAGTTCTTC. It codes for CASSEEGGAYYNEQFF.

The CDR3 spells CASSSRTGGTSSYNEQFF. As DNA, the CDR3 is TGTGCCAGCAGCTCCAGGACAGGGGGTACCAGCTCCTACAATGAGCAGTTCTTC. This chain links TRBV7-9 with TRBJ2-1; the match to TRBD1 covers 10 bases. Germline CDR1 and CDR2: SEHNR and FQNEAQ (reference sequence). J lost 0 bases, V lost 4 bases, and 9 bases had no gene match. This CDR3 is built from 18 residues.

This clone appeared a few times. The chain has TRBV5-1 and TRBJ1-1, with D unclear. Germline assignment: CDR1 SGHRS and CDR2 YFSETQ. The CDR3 has 13 residues. Trimming stripped 5 bases from V and 0 bases from J, with 8 bases between. CDR3 region: CASRSTVNTEAFF. Written as DNA, the CDR3 is TGCGCCAGCAGGAGTACAGTGAACACTGAAGCTTTCTTT.

Only a few counts were recorded for this clone. The rearrangement links TRBV7-9 to TRBJ2-2, with 8 bases fitting TRBD2. The CDR3 totals 16 residues. The V and J ends lost 2 bases and 1 base, in that order; junction bases with no gene match: 3. Germline values: CDR1 SEHNR, CDR2 FQNEAQ (reference sequence). CDR3 nucleotides: TGTGCCAGCAGCTTATACACTAGCGGGAACACCGGGGAGCTGTTTTTT. Translating gives CASSLYTSGNTGELFF.

In this sample, this clone turned up a few times. The chain is built from TRBV11-2 and TRBJ1-1; maybe TRBD1 (6 bases). Germline V lookup: CDR1 SGHAT, CDR2 FQNNGV. CDR3 length: 15 amino acids. Between the trimmed V and J ends, which lost 6 bases and 4 bases, there was a span of 18 bases. The CDR3 coding sequence is TGTGCCAGCAGGTTTGGAAACAGGGTGGGCACTGAAGCTTTCTTT. Translating gives CASRFGNRVGTEAFF.

V and J are TRBV6-5 and TRBJ1-2; 8 bases are shared with TRBD1. CDR3 length: 13 amino acids. The trim removed 5 bases at V and 6 bases at J, leaving 5 bases unmatched. The germline V gene has CDR1 MNHEY and CDR2 SVGAGI. The CDR3, as DNA: TGTGCCAGCAGTCGGACAGGGAGCCATGGCTACACCTTC. It translates to CASSRTGSHGYTF.